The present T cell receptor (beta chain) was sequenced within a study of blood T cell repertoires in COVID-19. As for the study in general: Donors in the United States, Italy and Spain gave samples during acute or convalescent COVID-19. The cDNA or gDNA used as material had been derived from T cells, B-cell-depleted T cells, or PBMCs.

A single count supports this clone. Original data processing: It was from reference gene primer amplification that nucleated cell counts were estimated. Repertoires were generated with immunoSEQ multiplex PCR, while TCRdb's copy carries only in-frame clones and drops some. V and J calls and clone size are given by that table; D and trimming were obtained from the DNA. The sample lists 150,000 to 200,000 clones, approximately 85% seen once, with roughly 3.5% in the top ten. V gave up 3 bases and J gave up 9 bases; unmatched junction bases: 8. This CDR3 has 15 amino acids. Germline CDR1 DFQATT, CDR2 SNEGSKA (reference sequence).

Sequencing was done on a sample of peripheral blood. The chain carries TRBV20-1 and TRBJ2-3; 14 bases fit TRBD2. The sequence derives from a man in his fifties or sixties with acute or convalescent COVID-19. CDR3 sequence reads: CSASPTSGRAETQYF. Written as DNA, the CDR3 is TGCAGTGCTAGTCCGACTAGCGGGAGGGCCGAAACGCAGTATTTT.